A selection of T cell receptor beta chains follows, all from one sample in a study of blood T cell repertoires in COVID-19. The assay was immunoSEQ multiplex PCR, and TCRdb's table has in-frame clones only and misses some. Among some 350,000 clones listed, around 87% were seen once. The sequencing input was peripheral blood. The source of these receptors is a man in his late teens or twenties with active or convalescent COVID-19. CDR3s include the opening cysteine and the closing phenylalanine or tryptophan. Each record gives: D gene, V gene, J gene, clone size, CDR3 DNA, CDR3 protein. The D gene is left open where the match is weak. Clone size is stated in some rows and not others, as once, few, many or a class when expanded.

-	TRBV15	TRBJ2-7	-	TGTGCCACCAGTCGGATGGGAGGCTACGAGCAGTACTTC	CATSRMGGYEQYF
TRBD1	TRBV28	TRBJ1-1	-	TGTGCCAGCAGTTTAGGGACAGCCCGAGGAGCTTTCTTT	CASSLGTARGAFF
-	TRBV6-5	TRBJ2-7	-	TGTGCCATATCCAGGCTAGCCTCCTACGAGCAGTACTTC	CAISRLASYEQYF
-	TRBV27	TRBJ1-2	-	TGTGCCAGCAGTTTATATCGGGGGGTATCTAACTATGGCTACACCTTC	CASSLYRGVSNYGYTF
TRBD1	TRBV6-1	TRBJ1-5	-	TGTGCCAGCAGTGAAGCCCAGAGGGGACAGGGGACAGGATTCCTTTATCAGCCCCAGCATTTT	CASSEAQRGQGTGFLYQPQHF
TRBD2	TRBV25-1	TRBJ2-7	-	TGTGCCAGCAGGGCCGGGGGGGAGCAGTACTTC	CASRAGGEQYF
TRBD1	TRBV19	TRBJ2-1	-	TGTGCCAGTAGCTCGGGACAGGGGGCCAATGAGCAGTTCTTC	CASSSGQGANEQFF
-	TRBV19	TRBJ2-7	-	TGTGCCAGTAGGAAGACAGCCTCCTACGAGCAGTACTTC	CASRKTASYEQYF
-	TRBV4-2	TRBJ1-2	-	TGTGCCAGCAGCCAAAACTTACCGGGACAAGAATATGGCTACACCTTC	CASSQNLPGQEYGYTF
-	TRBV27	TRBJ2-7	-	TGTGCCAGCAGTTTAGGGGCGGGGGCTAGTGAGCAGTACTTC	CASSLGAGASEQYF
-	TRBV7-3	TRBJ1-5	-	TGTGCCAGCACCAAAGTCTCCTCACAGGGACTATTACCTCATCAGCCCCAGCATTTT	CASTKVSSQGLLPHQPQHF
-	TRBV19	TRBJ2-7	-	TGTGCCAGTAGCCCGAGAGGGGGAGAATACGAGCAGTACTTC	CASSPRGGEYEQYF
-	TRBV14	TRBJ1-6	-	TGTGCCAGCAGCCAAGGCTTCGGGGAGGCTTCACCCCTCCACTTT	CASSQGFGEASPLHF
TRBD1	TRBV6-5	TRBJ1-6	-	TGTGCCAGCACCTCCCGGACAGGGATCTCACCCCTCCACTTT	CASTSRTGISPLHF
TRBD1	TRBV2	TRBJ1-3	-	TGTGCCAGCAGTGAGAAGACGACAGGGGCTGGAAACACCATATATTTT	CASSEKTTGAGNTIYF
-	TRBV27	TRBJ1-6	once	TGTGCCAGCAGTCCACAGAATTCACCCCTCCACTTT	CASSPQNSPLHF
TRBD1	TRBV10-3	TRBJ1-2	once	TGTGCCATCAGTGAGGGACAGGGTATTAATGGCTACACCTTC	CAISEGQGINGYTF
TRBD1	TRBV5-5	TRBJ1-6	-	TGTGCCAGCAGCCTGGGACAGGCTAGCTATAATTCACCCCTCCACTTT	CASSLGQASYNSPLHF
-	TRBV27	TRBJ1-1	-	TGTGCCAGCAGTTTAACGAGGGATATGAACACTGAAGCTTTCTTT	CASSLTRDMNTEAFF
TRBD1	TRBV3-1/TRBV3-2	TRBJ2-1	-	TGTGCCAGCAGCCAGGGACAGGATAGGACTATGGCCTACAATGAGCAGTTCTTC	CASSQGQDRTMAYNEQFF
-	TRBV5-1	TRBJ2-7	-	TGCGCCAGCAGTAGTCAGGGTACCGAGCAGTACTTC	CASSSQGTEQYF
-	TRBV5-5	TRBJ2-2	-	TGTGCCAGCAGCACCGTTACAGGGCCCACCGGGGAGCTGTTTTTT	CASSTVTGPTGELFF
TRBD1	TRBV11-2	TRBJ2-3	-	TGTGCCAGCAGCTTTTCCCACAGGGGTGGGACAGATACGCAGTATTTT	CASSFSHRGGTDTQYF